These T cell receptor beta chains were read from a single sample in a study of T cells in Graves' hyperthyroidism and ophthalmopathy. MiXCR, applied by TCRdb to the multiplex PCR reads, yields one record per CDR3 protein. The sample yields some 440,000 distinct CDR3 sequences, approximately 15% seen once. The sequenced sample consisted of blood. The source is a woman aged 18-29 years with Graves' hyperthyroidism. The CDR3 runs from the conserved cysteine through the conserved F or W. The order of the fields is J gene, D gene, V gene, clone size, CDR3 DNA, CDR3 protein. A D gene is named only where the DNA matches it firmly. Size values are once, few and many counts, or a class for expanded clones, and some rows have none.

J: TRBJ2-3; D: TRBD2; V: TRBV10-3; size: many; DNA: TGTGCCATCTCCACTAAGCCTGGGGGCGCAGCTAGCGGGAGGGTCGATACGCAGTATTTT; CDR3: CAISTKPGGAASGRVDTQYF
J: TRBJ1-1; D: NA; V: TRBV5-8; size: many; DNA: TGTGCCAGCACCCGGTCGGGTATTGGGACTGAAGCTTTCTTT; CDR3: CASTRSGIGTEAFF
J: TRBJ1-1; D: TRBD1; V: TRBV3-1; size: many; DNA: TGTGCCAGCAGTTCAGGGGGAGGCACTGAAGCTTTCTTT; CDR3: CASSSGGGTEAFF
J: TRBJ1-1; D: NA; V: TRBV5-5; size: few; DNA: TGTGCCAGCAGCTTAAGAAGAATTCGGGGCCGCGACGGGAAGACTGAAGCTTTCTTT; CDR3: CASSLRRIRGRDGKTEAFF
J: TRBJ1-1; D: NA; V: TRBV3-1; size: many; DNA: TGTGCCAGCAGCCAACCGGGACGGAACACTGAAGCTTTCTTT; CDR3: CASSQPGRNTEAFF
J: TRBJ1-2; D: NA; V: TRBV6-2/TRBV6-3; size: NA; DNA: TGTGCCAGCAGTTACTCCTCTATAACTAACTATGGCTACACCTTC; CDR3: CASSYSSITNYGYTF
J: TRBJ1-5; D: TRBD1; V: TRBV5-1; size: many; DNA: TGCGCCAGCAGCTTAAGACAGGGCCGAACGGATCAGCCCCAGCATTTT; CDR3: CASSLRQGRTDQPQHF
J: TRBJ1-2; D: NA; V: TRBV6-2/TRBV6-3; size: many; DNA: TGTGCCAGCAGGACGACAGGAAAACTCTATGGCTACACCTTC; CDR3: CASRTTGKLYGYTF
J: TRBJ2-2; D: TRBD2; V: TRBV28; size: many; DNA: TGTGCCTGCAGCCTGACGGGAGGGCCAATAACCGGGGAGCTGTTTTTT; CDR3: CACSLTGGPITGELFF
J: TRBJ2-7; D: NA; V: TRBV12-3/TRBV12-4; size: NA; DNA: TGTGCCAGCAGTTTAAGGTTCGGTTTCTCCTACGAGCAGTACTTC; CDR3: CASSLRFGFSYEQYF
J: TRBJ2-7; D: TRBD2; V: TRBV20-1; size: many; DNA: TGCAGTGCTAGATCCCGGGGGATCGTTGGGGGAGGGTTTACCTACGAGCAGTACTTC; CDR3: CSARSRGIVGGGFTYEQYF
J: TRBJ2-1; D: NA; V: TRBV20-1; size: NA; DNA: TGCAGTGCTGGCAGCCTTGGGAGGAGGGGGAATGAGCAGTTCTTC; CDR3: CSAGSLGRRGNEQFF
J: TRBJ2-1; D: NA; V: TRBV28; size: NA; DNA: TGTGCCAGCAGTGGTGAAGGGAACACCGACTCCTACAATGAGCAGTTCTTC; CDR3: CASSGEGNTDSYNEQFF
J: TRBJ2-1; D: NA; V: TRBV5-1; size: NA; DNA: TGCGCCAGCAGCTTGTTACCCACGGGATACAATGAGCAGTTCTTC; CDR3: CASSLLPTGYNEQFF
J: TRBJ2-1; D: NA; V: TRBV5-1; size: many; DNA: TGCGCCAGCAGTTCCAGCGACAATGAGCAGTTCTTC; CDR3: CASSSSDNEQFF
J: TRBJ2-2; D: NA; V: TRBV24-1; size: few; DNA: TGTGCCACCAGTGATTTGCGTGCATCAGCCACCGGGGAGCTGTTTTTT; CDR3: CATSDLRASATGELFF
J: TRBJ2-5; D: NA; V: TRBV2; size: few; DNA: TGTGCCAGCAGTGAAGTCAGAACGGAAAAGACCCAGTACTTC; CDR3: CASSEVRTEKTQYF
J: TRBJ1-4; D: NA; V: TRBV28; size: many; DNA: TGTGCCAGCAGTTCACGGGCGCGGACTAATGAAAAACTGTTTTTT; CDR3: CASSSRARTNEKLFF
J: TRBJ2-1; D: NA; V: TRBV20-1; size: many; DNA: TGCAGTTCTTACTCAGGTTCCTACAATGAGCAGTTCTTC; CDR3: CSSYSGSYNEQFF
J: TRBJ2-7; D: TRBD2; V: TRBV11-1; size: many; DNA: TGTGCCAGCAGCGAGACTAGCGGGGGGCCCTACGAGCAGTACTTC; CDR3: CASSETSGGPYEQYF
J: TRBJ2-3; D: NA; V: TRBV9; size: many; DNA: TGTGCCAGCAGCTCACGTCTCGGAGGGGGTTCCACAGATACGCAGTATTTT; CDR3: CASSSRLGGGSTDTQYF
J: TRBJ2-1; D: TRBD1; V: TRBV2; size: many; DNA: TGTGCCAGCAGTGATCAGGGACAGGGGTATGAGCAGTTCTTC; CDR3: CASSDQGQGYEQFF
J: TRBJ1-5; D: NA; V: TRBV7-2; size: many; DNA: TGTGCCAGCAGCTTCACTGCCAATCAGCCCCAGCATTTT; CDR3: CASSFTANQPQHF
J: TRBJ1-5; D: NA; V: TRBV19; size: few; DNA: TGTGCCAGTAGTATAGGAAAGGACTGGGTCCTCAATCAGCCCCAGCATTTT; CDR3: CASSIGKDWVLNQPQHF
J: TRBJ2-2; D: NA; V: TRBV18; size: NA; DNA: TGTGCCAGCTCACCATTCACCGACAGCTCGGTTGGCTCCGGGGAGCTGTTTTTT; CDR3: CASSPFTDSSVGSGELFF
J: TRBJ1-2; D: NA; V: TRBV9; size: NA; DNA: TGTGCCAGCAGGGGGGGGGCGTACTATGGCTACACCTTC; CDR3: CASRGGAYYGYTF
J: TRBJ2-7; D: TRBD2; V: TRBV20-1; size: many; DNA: TGCAGTCGCCGGGGACTGCGGGAGGCCGGCGAGCAGTACTTC; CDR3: CSRRGLREAGEQYF
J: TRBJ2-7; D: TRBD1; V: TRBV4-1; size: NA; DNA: TGCGCCAGCAGCGTCCGGGACAGGGCTACCTACGAGCAGTACTTC; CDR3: CASSVRDRATYEQYF
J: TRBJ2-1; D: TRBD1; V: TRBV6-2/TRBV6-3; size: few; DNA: TGTGCCAGCAGCCCGGACAGGTTTTGGAAGTTCTTC; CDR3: CASSPDRFWKFF
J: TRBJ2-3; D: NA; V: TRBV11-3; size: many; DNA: TGTGCCAGCAGCTTTGAAGACACAGATACGCAGTATTTT; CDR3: CASSFEDTDTQYF
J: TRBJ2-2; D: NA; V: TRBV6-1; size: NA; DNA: TGTGCTAGCAGGGCACTAGTGGGGGGTCTCACCGGGGAGCTGTTTTTT; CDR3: CASRALVGGLTGELFF
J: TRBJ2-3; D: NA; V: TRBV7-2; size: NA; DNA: TGTGCCAGCAGCCACATTTTCAGCCACGGGTATTTT; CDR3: CASSHIFSHGYF
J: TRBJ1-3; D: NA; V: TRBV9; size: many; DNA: TGTGCCAGCAGCGAAGGGGGCTCTGGAAACACCATATATTTT; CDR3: CASSEGGSGNTIYF
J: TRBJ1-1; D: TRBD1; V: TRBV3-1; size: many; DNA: TGTGCCAGCAGCACCCGGACAGGGCGAGGGAGCACTGAAGCTTTCTTT; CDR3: CASSTRTGRGSTEAFF